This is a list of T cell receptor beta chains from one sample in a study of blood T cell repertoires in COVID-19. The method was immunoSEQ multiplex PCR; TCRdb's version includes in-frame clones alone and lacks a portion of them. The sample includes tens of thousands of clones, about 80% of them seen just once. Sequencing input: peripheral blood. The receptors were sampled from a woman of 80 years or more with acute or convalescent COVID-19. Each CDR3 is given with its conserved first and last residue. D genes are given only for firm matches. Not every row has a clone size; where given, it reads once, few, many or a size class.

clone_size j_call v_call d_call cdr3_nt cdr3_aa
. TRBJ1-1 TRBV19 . TGTGCCAGTAGGATAGACAGGTCTCTCACTGAAGCTTTCTTT CASRIDRSLTEAFF
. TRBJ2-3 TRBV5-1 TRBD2 TGCGCCAGCAGCTTGGAGGATGTAAGGTTCGGACTAGCAGTTCGTACAGATACGCAGTATTTT CASSLEDVRFGLAVRTDTQYF
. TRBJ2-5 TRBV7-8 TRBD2 TGTGCCAGCAGCTTGGGCCGGACTAGCGGGGACCTTCAAGAGACCCAGTACTTC CASSLGRTSGDLQETQYF
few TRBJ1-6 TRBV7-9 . TGTGCCAGCAGCTTAGGCCAGACAAGGGGTCTCTATAATTCACCCCTCCACTTT CASSLGQTRGLYNSPLHF
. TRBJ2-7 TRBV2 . TGTGCCAGCAGCCCCAGGGATTACGAGCAGTACTTC CASSPRDYEQYF
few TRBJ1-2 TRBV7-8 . TGTGCCAGCAGCCCCGCGGGGCAATCTGGCTACACCTTC CASSPAGQSGYTF
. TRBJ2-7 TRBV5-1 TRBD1 TGCGCCAGCAGCTTAGGAGGACAGGGCGAAGGCGGGCAGTACTTC CASSLGGQGEGGQYF
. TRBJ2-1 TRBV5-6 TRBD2 TGTGCCAGCAGCTTGGGACTAGCGGGGATGTACAATGAGCAGTTCTTC CASSLGLAGMYNEQFF
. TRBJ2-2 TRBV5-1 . TGCGCCAGCAGCTTGGCAGGGGGGCCCGGGGAGCTGTTTTTT CASSLAGGPGELFF
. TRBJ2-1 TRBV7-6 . TGTGCCAGCACCCCCGGACTCAAGAATGAGCAGTTCTTC CASTPGLKNEQFF
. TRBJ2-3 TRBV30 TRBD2 TGTGCCTGGAGTCGCGGGAGCGGGGGGACCACAGATACGCAGTATTTT CAWSRGSGGTTDTQYF
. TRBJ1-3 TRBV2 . TGTGCCAGCTTGTATGACATGCTAACCTCTGGAAACACCATATATTTT CASLYDMLTSGNTIYF
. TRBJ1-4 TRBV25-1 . TGTGCCAGCAGTGAATTTCTTGCAACTAATGAAAAACTGTTTTTT CASSEFLATNEKLFF
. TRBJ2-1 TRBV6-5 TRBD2 TGTGCCAGCAGTAGCGGGAGGGCCATGTACAATGAGCAGTTCTTC CASSSGRAMYNEQFF
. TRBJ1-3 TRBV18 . TGTGCCAGCTCACGGCGGGGTGACCTCTCTGGAAACACCATATATTTT CASSRRGDLSGNTIYF
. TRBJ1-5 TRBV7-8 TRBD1 TGTGCCAGCAGCTTATTGGGGACAGGTAACAATCAGCCCCAGCATTTT CASSLLGTGNNQPQHF
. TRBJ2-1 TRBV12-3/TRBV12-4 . TGTGCCAGCAGTCAAAGGGACTCCCGCAAGCAGTTCTTC CASSQRDSRKQFF
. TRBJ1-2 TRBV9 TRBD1 TGTGCCAGCAGCTCGACAGGGGGCACTACTAACTATGGCTACACCTTC CASSSTGGTTNYGYTF
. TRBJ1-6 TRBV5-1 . TGCGCCAGCAGCTGGGCAGAGAATTCACCCCTCCACTTT CASSWAENSPLHF
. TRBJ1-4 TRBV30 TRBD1 TGTGCCCGGAGAGGGGGCGGCGGTGAAAAACTGTTTTTT CARRGGGGEKLFF
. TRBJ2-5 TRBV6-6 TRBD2 TGTGCCAGCAGTCCCCTTAGTGCGGGGGTAAACCAAGAGACCCAGTACTTC CASSPLSAGVNQETQYF
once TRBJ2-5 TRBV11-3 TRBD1 TGTGCCAGCAGCTTTGGTGCAGGGGGCCGAGGTCAAGAGACCCAGTACTTC CASSFGAGGRGQETQYF
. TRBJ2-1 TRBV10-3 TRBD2 TGTGCCATCAGTGAGGGGACTAGCGGGAGAGGCTCCTACAATGAGCAGTTCTTC CAISEGTSGRGSYNEQFF
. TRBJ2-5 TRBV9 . TGTGCCAGCAGCGCTAATACTCAAGAGACCCAGTACTTC CASSANTQETQYF
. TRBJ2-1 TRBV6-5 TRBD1 TGTGCCAGCAGGTTGGACAGGGAGGAGCAGTTCTTC CASRLDREEQFF
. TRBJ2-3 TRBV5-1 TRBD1 TGCGCCAGCAGCTTGGAAACAGGGGCTAGCACAGATACGCAGTATTTT CASSLETGASTDTQYF
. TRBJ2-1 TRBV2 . TGTGCCAGCAGCCCCCTCTTATATGAGCAGTTCTTC CASSPLLYEQFF
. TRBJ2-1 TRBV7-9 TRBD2 TGTGCCAGCAGCTTGGGACTAGCGGGGGGGCATGAGCAGTTCTTC CASSLGLAGGHEQFF
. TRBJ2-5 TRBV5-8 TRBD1 TGTGCCAGCAGCTTGGCAAGGGGGCATACCCTCCAGGAGACCCAGTACTTC CASSLARGHTLQETQYF
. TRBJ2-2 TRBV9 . TGTGCCAGCAGCGTAGTTACCGACAGCACTTCTGAGCTGTTTTTT CASSVVTDSTSELFF
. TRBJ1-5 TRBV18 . TGTGCCAGCTCAGACAGGTCTAGCAATCAGCCCCAGCATTTT CASSDRSSNQPQHF
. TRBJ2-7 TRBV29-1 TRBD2 TGCAGCACCGTACTAGCGGGAGCTCTAGGCGGGGAGCAGTACTTC CSTVLAGALGGEQYF
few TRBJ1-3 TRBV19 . TGTGCCAGTACCACAGGGTTCTCTGGAAACACCATATATTTT CASTTGFSGNTIYF
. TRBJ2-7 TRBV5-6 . TGTGCCAGCAGCCCCCTCTGGAGGGCCCATTACGAGCAGTACTTC CASSPLWRAHYEQYF
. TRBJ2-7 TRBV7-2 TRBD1 TGTGCCAGCAGCAACTCCGGGACAGCTTCCTACGAGCAGTACTTC CASSNSGTASYEQYF
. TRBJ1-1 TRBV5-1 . TGCGCCAGCAGCTCAGAGGGGGTTGTCGGCACTGAAGCTTTCTTT CASSSEGVVGTEAFF
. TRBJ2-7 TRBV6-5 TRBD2 TGTGCCAGCAGATTGACTAGCGGGGCCTCCTACGAGCAGTACTTC CASRLTSGASYEQYF
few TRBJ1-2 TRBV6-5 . TGTGCCAGCAGTTACAGGGAGGCAGGCTATGGCTACACCTTC CASSYREAGYGYTF
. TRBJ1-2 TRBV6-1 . TGTGCCAGCAGTGAAACTGGGGAGTTAATGGGCTACACCTTC CASSETGELMGYTF
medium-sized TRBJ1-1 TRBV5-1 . TGCGCCAGCAGCTTAGGGGTTTCGGAAGCTTTCTTT CASSLGVSEAFF
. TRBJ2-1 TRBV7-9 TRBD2 TGTGCCAGCACCCAGACTAGCGGGAGGGCTCGCTCCTACAATGAGCAGTTCTTC CASTQTSGRARSYNEQFF
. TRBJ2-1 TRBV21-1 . TGTGCCAGCAGCCTCTGGGAGAGAGCCTACAATGAGCAGTTCTTC CASSLWERAYNEQFF
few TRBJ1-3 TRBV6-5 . TGTGCCAGCAGCCGGGGGTACTCTGGAAACACCATATATTTT CASSRGYSGNTIYF
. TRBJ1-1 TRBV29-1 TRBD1 TGCAGCATCGACAGGGGAGGGTATGTGAACACTGAAGCTTTCTTT CSIDRGGYVNTEAFF
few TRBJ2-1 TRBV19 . TGTGCCAGTAGTATAGCACCGACTAGAGCCGGCTATGAGCAGTTCTTC CASSIAPTRAGYEQFF
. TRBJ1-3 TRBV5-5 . TGTGCCAGCAGCTCCCGGGGAGGGGGAAACACCATATATTTT CASSSRGGGNTIYF